The 13 T cell receptor beta chains listed next were all sequenced from one sample in a study of cytomegalovirus exposure and HLA in healthy donors. Primers for the PCR totalled 60 Vbeta and 13 Jbeta. Produced via immunoSEQ multiplex PCR; TCRdb's table is partial and in-frame only. The sample holds 90,000 to 150,000 clones, over 60% seen once. Sample: PBMCs. Every receptor here comes from a human donor in good health.

This clone has only one observation. This chain joins TRBV2 and TRBJ1-5; D is unclear. The germline V gene encodes CDR1 SNHLY and CDR2 FYNNEI. V gave up 7 bases and J gave up 0 bases, with 7 bases separating them. The CDR3 sequence is 13 residues long. CDR3 in DNA: TGTGCCAGCACACAGAATAGCAATCAGCCCCAGCATTTT. This encodes CASTQNSNQPQHF. Based on the CDR3 plus reference TRBV2 and TRBJ1-5, the full variable domain is EPEVTQTPSHQVTQMGQEVILRCVPISNHLYFYWYRQILGQKVEFLVSFYNNEISEKSEIFDDQFSVERPDGSNFTLKIRSTKLEDSAMYFCASTQNSNQPQHFGDGTRLSIL.

This chain uses TRBV9 with TRBJ1-3; D is uncertain. CDR3 length: 16 amino acids. Trimming took off 1 base at V and 0 bases at J, with 11 bases between the two ends. CDR1 SGDLS and CDR2 YYNGEE come from the germline V gene. As DNA, the CDR3 is TGTGCCAGCAGCGTAAGCCGGGGAGGCTCTGGAAACACCATATATTTT. Translating gives CASSVSRGGSGNTIYF.

Of note for this clone: The junction departs from germline at one end; a sequencing error may be responsible. The rearrangement joins TRBV7-9 to TRBJ2-3, with a weak D call TRBD2 (7 bases). The CDR3 is 16 amino acids. In germline, CDR1 is SEHNR, CDR2 FQNEAQ (reference sequence). The CDR3 sequence: CSSSALGGVGGDTQYF. Written as DNA, the CDR3 is TGTTCCAGCAGCGCACTAGGGGGGGTGGGAGGAGATACGCAGTATTTT. Full variable domain (missing parts from reference TRBV7-9 and TRBJ2-3): DTGVSQNPRHKITKRGQNVTFRCDPISEHNRLYWYRQTLGQGPEFLTYFQNEAQLEKSRLLSDRFSAERPKGSFSTLEIQRTEQGDSAMYLCSSSALGGVGGDTQYFGPGTRLTVL.

The J gene is TRBJ2-3, the V gene TRBV18; D is uncertain. The CDR3 has 12 amino acids. V lost 4 bases and J lost 9, with 11 bases in between. Germline V gives CDR1 KGHSH, CDR2 LQKENI. The DNA for the CDR3 is TGTGCCAGCTCACTACCACAGCAAACGCAGTATTTT. It translates to CASSLPQQTQYF.

This clone has only one observation. V gene TRBV7-9 combines with J gene TRBJ2-5; 9 bases line up with TRBD1. Germline CDR1 SEHNR, CDR2 FQNEAQ (reference sequence). With 2 bases clipped from V and 6 bases from J, the junction kept 10 bases outside the gene matches. CDR3 size: 16 residues. The DNA of the CDR3 is TGTGCCAGCAGCTTAATCCGGGACAGGGCATTGCAGACCCAGTACTTC. Residues: CASSLIRDRALQTQYF.

The chain's CDR3 is CASSQTGGGSEKLFF. The CDR3 DNA is TGTGCCAGCAGCCAAACAGGGGGAGGGAGCGAAAAACTGTTTTTT. The chain employs TRBV7-9 and TRBJ1-4; 8 bases map to TRBD1. Germline V gives CDR1 SEHNR, CDR2 FQNEAQ (reference sequence). CDR3 length: 15 residues. With 5 bases clipped from V and 8 bases from J, the junction kept 10 bases outside the gene matches.

The chain combines TRBV28 with TRBJ2-7; D remains unclear. The CDR3 runs to 14 residues. V lost 1 base, J lost 6 bases, and 13 bases lay in between. CDR1 is MDHEN and CDR2 is SYDVKM in the germline V gene. This CDR3 reads CASSLFVPSGEQYF. In nucleotides, the CDR3 is TGTGCCAGCAGTTTATTTGTCCCCTCAGGCGAGCAGTACTTC.

The V gene is TRBV14, the J gene TRBJ1-2; D gene uncertain. The CDR3 spans 14 residues. Trimming took off 4 bases at V and 2 bases at J, with 11 bases between the two ends. CDR1 and CDR2 (germline): SGHDN, FVKESK. The CDR3 DNA is TGTGCCAGCAGCCTGGCGGGGTTGAACTATGGCTACACCTTC. It is translated as CASSLAGLNYGYTF.

The rearrangement uses TRBV7-9 and TRBJ1-5; D gene unclear. Trimming removed 1 base from V and 2 bases from J, with 6 bases in between. This CDR3 is 14 amino acids long. Germline lookup yields CDR1 SEHNR and CDR2 FQNEAQ (reference sequence). The CDR3 loop is CASSLDPGNQPQHF. The DNA for the CDR3 is TGTGCCAGCAGCTTAGATCCTGGCAATCAGCCCCAGCATTTT.

This chain joins TRBV6-6 and TRBJ1-5; D uncertain. The V gene's germline CDR1 is MNHNY and CDR2 SVGAGI (reference sequence). Between the trimmed V and J ends, which lost 5 bases and 6 bases, there was a span of 17 bases. CDR3 size: 15 residues. CDR3 nucleotides: TGTGCCAGCAGTGATGGACTACAGAAATTTCAGCCCCAGCATTTT. Its protein product is CASSDGLQKFQPQHF.

V usage is TRBV11-2 and J usage is TRBJ2-5, with TRBD2 identical over 12 bases. Per germline, CDR1 SGHAT and CDR2 FQNNGV. V shed 2 bases, J shed 11 bases, and the junction held 6 bases outside the gene matches. This CDR3 has 14 residues. Here the CDR3 reads CASSLLIGLAGQYF. CDR3 DNA sequence: TGTGCCAGCAGCTTATTAATCGGACTAGCGGGGCAGTACTTC.

V and J are TRBV5-6 and TRBJ2-7; D perhaps matches TRBD2 (6 bases). Germline CDR1 reads SGHDT; CDR2 reads YYEEEE. CDR3 size: 14 residues. The V end lost 4 bases, the J end lost 0 bases, and 11 bases lay between the germline ends. For the CDR3, the DNA is TGTGCCAGCAGCGAGAGGGGACTCTCCTACGAGCAGTACTTC. Protein sequence: CASSERGLSYEQYF.

The gene calls are TRBV19 and TRBJ2-1, with 13 nucleotides matching TRBD2. Per germline, CDR1 LNHDA and CDR2 SQIVND (reference sequence). The CDR3 contains 15 residues. Trimming took 4 bases from V and 6 from J; bases not matched to a gene: 3. The CDR3 here is CASSTGLAGVNEQFF. Here the CDR3 DNA reads TGTGCCAGTAGTACCGGACTAGCGGGAGTCAATGAGCAGTTCTTC.